This TCR beta chain was captured by sequencing in a study of T cells in Graves' hyperthyroidism and ophthalmopathy. Study details: Before treatment of any kind, peripheral blood was taken at initial diagnosis.

General study results and limits: Appearing also in blood were most of the thyroid clonotypes expanded above 0.001.

Diagnosis of hyperthyroidism was new in patients aged 18 to 65, and its duration was under 2 months. The CDR3 spans 17 residues. V trimming: 4 bases; J trimming: 0 bases; junction bases outside the gene matches: 8. Germline loops: CDR1 MNHNS, CDR2 SASEGT. This clonotype was observed once. No antigen is known for it. Amplified TCR beta CDR3 regions came from RNA transcripts. Primed by the HTBI set, a first-round RT-PCR was run on the TCR CDR3. TCRdb reanalysed the multiplex PCR reads using MiXCR and keeps one entry per CDR3 protein. The data show roughly 300,000 distinct CDR3 sequences, 20% to 30% seen once.

This clonotype was obtained from a man in his forties with Graves' hyperthyroidism that later progressed to Graves' ophthalmopathy. This sequence joins TRBV6-1 and TRBJ1-5; the match to TRBD1 covers 8 bases. Sequencing was performed on blood. In DNA form, the CDR3 reads TGTGCCAGCAGTGGAACCCGGACAGGGAATAGCAATCAGCCCCAGCATTTT. Protein sequence: CASSGTRTGNSNQPQHF.